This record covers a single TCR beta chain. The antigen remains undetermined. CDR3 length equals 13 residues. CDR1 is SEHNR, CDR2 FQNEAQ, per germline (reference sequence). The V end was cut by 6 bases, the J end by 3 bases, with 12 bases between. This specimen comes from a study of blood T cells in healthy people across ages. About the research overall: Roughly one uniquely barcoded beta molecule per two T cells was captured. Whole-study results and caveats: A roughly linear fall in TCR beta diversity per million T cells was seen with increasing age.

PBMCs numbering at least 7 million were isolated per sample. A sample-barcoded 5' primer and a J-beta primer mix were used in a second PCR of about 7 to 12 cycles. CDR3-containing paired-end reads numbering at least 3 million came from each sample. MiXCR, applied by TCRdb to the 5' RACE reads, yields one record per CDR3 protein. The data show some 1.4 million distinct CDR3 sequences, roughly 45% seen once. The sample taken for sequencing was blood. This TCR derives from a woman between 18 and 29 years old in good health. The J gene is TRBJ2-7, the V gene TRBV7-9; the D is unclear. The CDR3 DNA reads TGTGCCAGCAGTTTACTTGAAATCTACGAGCAGTACTTC. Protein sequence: CASSLLEIYEQYF.